This TCR beta chain derives from a study of regulatory T cells in long-lasting Graves disease. Germline V gives CDR1 SEHNR, CDR2 FQNEAQ (reference sequence). The CDR3 consists of 16 residues. The V gene lost 5 bases and the J gene lost 5 bases, with 18 bases spanning the gap. This clonotype was counted many times. Its antigen is undetermined. Time point in this sample: newly diagnosed GD, antithyroid drugs for less than 3 months. There was RNA extracted from PBMCs, and the TCR library was made from it. A blood draw put approximately 9 milliliters of peripheral blood into EDTA tubes. Study-wide results and limits: TRBV28 was favored in persistent disease, as were TRBJ1-2 and TRBJ2-5. Study of thyroid tissue was not done, with only peripheral blood studied.

Sequencing libraries for TCR beta were prepared with iRepertoire HTBI primers and Arm-PCR of CDR3 regions. TCRdb reanalysed the multiplex PCR reads using MiXCR and keeps one entry per CDR3 protein. The profile shows roughly 400,000 distinct CDR3 sequences, 15% of them singletons. The sample was also reused in another study, on T cells in Graves' hyperthyroidism and ophthalmopathy. From that report: Using the HTBI primer set, a first-round RT-PCR was run on the TCR CDR3.

Sequencing was performed on peripheral blood mononuclear cells (PBMCs), taken at new diagnosis, from a patient treated with antithyroid drugs. The TCR sequence derives from a woman between 40 and 55 years old with Graves disease. The chain combines TRBV7-9 with TRBJ2-2; a weak D match, TRBD1 (6 bases). CDR3 amino acids: CASSRQGPRGTGELFF. CDR3 sequence (DNA): TGTGCCAGCAGCCGGCAGGGGCCCAGAGGGACCGGGGAGCTGTTTTTT. The complete variable domain, with remaining parts taken from reference TRBV7-9 and TRBJ2-2, reads DTGVSQNPRHKITKRGQNVTFRCDPISEHNRLYWYRQTLGQGPEFLTYFQNEAQLEKSRLLSDRFSAERPKGSFSTLEIQRTEQGDSAMYLCASSRQGPRGTGELFFGEGSRLTVL.